The rows below give T cell receptor beta chains drawn from one sample of a study of T cell responses to AZD1222 COVID-19 vaccine. Clones were read by immunoSEQ multiplex PCR, and TCRdb kept only the in-frame ones, dropping some. Among under 110,000 clones listed, roughly 86% were seen once. Sequenced material: peripheral blood, taken on day 0 of AZD1222 vaccination. Every receptor here comes from an adult in good health. The CDR3 runs from the conserved cysteine through the conserved F or W. The D gene is left open where the match is weak. A clone size is listed for some rows: how often the clone was seen (once, few, many), or a class if it is expanded.

>TRBV18|.|.|TRBJ2-7
CASSPLQEAAYEQYF
TGTGCCAGCTCACCACTTCAGGAGGCAGCCTACGAGCAGTACTTC
>TRBV6-5|.|many|TRBJ2-7
CASSRIDTPYEQYF
TGTGCCAGCAGTAGGATCGATACTCCCTACGAGCAGTACTTC
>TRBV28|.|.|TRBJ2-5
CASSFTGGETQYF
TGTGCCAGCAGTTTTACCGGAGGGGAGACCCAGTACTTC
>TRBV28|TRBD1|.|TRBJ1-4
CASSSGTGYEKLFF
TGTGCCAGCAGTTCCGGGACAGGGTATGAAAAACTGTTTTTT
>TRBV30|.|.|TRBJ1-2
CAWSVKRALTFYGYTF
TGTGCCTGGAGTGTAAAGCGGGCGCTAACCTTCTATGGCTACACCTTC
>TRBV9|.|.|TRBJ2-3
CASSVDGGTGAVADTQYF
TGTGCCAGCAGCGTAGACGGGGGAACAGGGGCGGTGGCAGATACGCAGTATTTT
>TRBV5-1|.|.|TRBJ1-3
CASSLDRTRNTIYF
TGCGCCAGCAGCTTGGACAGAACAAGAAACACCATATATTTT
>TRBV6-1|.|.|TRBJ2-1
CASSEHLSSYNEQFF
TGTGCCAGCAGTGAGCACCTAAGCTCCTACAATGAGCAGTTCTTC
>TRBV10-3|.|.|TRBJ1-2
CAISESEDFYGYTF
TGTGCCATCAGTGAGTCAGAGGACTTCTATGGCTACACCTTC
>TRBV5-5|.|.|TRBJ1-2
CASSLGQIDYGYTF
TGTGCCAGCAGCTTGGGACAGATAGACTATGGCTACACCTTC
>TRBV4-3|.|.|TRBJ2-3
CASSQDAAGPDTQYF
TGCGCCAGCAGCCAAGATGCGGCGGGGCCAGATACGCAGTATTTT
>TRBV5-4|TRBD2|.|TRBJ2-1
CASSFLRGRAGARGYNEQFF
TGTGCCAGCAGCTTCCTCAGAGGGAGGGCCGGCGCTAGGGGTTACAATGAGCAGTTCTTC
>TRBV2|TRBD2|.|TRBJ2-2
CASSEGTRAFTGELFF
TGTGCCAGCAGTGAGGGGACTAGGGCGTTTACCGGGGAGCTGTTTTTT
>TRBV9|.|.|TRBJ1-6
CASSVVQEDSPLHF
TGTGCCAGCAGCGTAGTACAGGAAGATTCACCCCTCCACTTT
>TRBV19|TRBD2|.|TRBJ2-7
CASSLTRTSPREQYF
TGTGCCAGTAGTTTAACCCGGACTAGCCCCCGCGAGCAGTACTTC
>TRBV4-3|.|.|TRBJ2-3
CASSQDGLVGADTQYF
TGCGCCAGCAGCCAAGATGGGTTAGTAGGTGCAGATACGCAGTATTTT
>TRBV2|.|.|TRBJ1-5
CASSTKDPGQANYSNQPQHF
TGTGCCAGCAGCACGAAGGACCCGGGACAAGCAAACTATAGCAATCAGCCCCAGCATTTT